Detailed here is one TCR beta chain. Original processing notes: The authors estimated nucleated cell counts from reference gene primer amplification. Sequencing used immunoSEQ multiplex PCR; TCRdb keeps in-frame clones, though not all of them. V and J calls and clone size come straight from that table; D and trimming were deduced from the DNA. This table has approximately 59,000 clones, about 81% appearing once. V shed 5 bases, J shed 5 bases, and the junction held 4 bases outside the gene matches. This CDR3 spans 14 amino acids. Germline values: CDR1 MGHDK, CDR2 SYGVNS. The data derive from a study of blood T cell repertoires in COVID-19. The wider study: The study drew acute and convalescent COVID-19 samples from the United States, Italy and Spain. Sample material is recorded as cDNA or gDNA derived from T cells, B-cell-depleted T cells, or PBMCs.

The clonotype was recovered from a man in his sixties with COVID-19, enrolled during active disease. The source material was peripheral blood. The chain couples TRBV25-1 to TRBJ2-1; 9 nucleotides agree with TRBD1. In nucleotides, the CDR3 is TGTGCCAGCAGTCATGGGACAGGGAACAATGAGCAGTTCTTC. Amino acids: CASSHGTGNNEQFF.